Shown below are 14 T cell receptor beta chains from a single sample sequenced in a study of T cell repertoires in ileal Crohn's disease. Using immunoSEQ multiplex PCR, the repertoire was profiled, and TCRdb retains in-frame clones only, with some absent. The sample comprises about 15,000 clones, 85% to 90% of which are singletons, and about 6% rests with the top ten. The sample taken for sequencing was ileal tissue. These receptor sequences come from an adult with Crohn's disease.

The CDR3 sequence: CASSSPPRGYDEQYF. The CDR3 DNA reads as TGTGCCAGCTCCTCCCCCCCAAGAGGGTACGACGAGCAGTACTTC. The V call is TRBV5-6, the J call TRBJ2-7, with TRBD2 as a possible D gene (5 bases). This CDR3 is built from 15 residues. V shed 7 bases and J shed 5 bases, with 22 bases lying between them. Germline V lookup: CDR1 SGHDT, CDR2 YYEEEE.

This clone was observed once. This chain connects TRBV4-1 to TRBJ1-2; D gene unclear. The CDR3 is 14 residues long. The V gene's germline CDR1 is MGHRA and CDR2 YSYEKL. With 0 bases removed from V and 1 base from J, the gap between germline ends came to 6 bases. Here the CDR3 DNA reads TGCGCCAGCAGCCAAGACCCGTATAACTATGGCTACACCTTC. Its protein is CASSQDPYNYGYTF.

This CDR3 reads CAWIRGRIEGSYGYTF. CDR3 nucleotide sequence: TGTGCCTGGATCAGGGGGCGTATAGAGGGTTCTTATGGCTACACCTTC. V is TRBV30 and J is TRBJ1-2; 8 positions agree with TRBD1. The CDR3 is 16 residues long. Germline loops: CDR1 GTSNPN, CDR2 SVGIG (reference sequence). The J segment lost 5 bases and the V segment lost 4 bases, leaving 15 bases of the junction unmatched. Filled out from reference TRBV30 and TRBJ1-2, the complete variable domain reads SQTIHQWPATLVQPVGSPLSLECTVEGTSNPNLYWYRQAAGRGLQLLFYSVGIGQISSEVPQNLSASRPQDRQFILSSKKLLLSDSGFYLCAWIRGRIEGSYGYTFGSGTRLTVV.

The chain is built from TRBV11-2 and TRBJ2-7, with D unclear. The CDR3 is made up of 11 amino acids. Germline CDR1 SGHAT, CDR2 FQNNGV. V shed 1 base and J shed 4 bases, with 2 bases lying between them. The CDR3 region is CASSLAYEQYF. Here the CDR3 DNA reads TGTGCCAGCAGCTTAGCGTACGAGCAGTACTTC.

This clone was seen just once. The V and J genes are TRBV6-5 and TRBJ1-3; unclear D gene. V gave up 5 bases and J gave up 14 bases, with 22 bases separating them. The CDR3 spans 14 residues. CDR1 is MNHEY, CDR2 SVGAGI, per germline. CDR3 DNA sequence: TGTGCCAGCAGTGCCCTGGGCCAGTCTCGTCCTGTATATTTT. It encodes CASSALGQSRPVYF.

The chain links TRBV28 to TRBJ1-2; possible D gene TRBD1, 6 bases. CDR1 and CDR2 from the germline V gene are MDHEN and SYDVKM. CDR3 length: 15 amino acids. V lost 1 base, J lost 8 bases, and 17 bases lay in between. The CDR3 DNA reads TGTGCCAGCAGTTTATTCTACAGGGTGTTCGACGGCTACACCTTC. As protein: CASSLFYRVFDGYTF.

This chain connects TRBV7-2 to TRBJ2-6; D not certain. There are 14 residues in the CDR3. The germline V gene has CDR1 SGHTA and CDR2 FQGNSA. Trimming stripped 5 bases from V and 7 bases from J, with 12 bases between. The CDR3 is CASSVPLKANVLTF. CDR3 coding DNA: TGTGCCAGCAGCGTCCCACTAAAAGCCAACGTCCTGACTTTC. The complete variable domain, with remaining parts taken from reference TRBV7-2 and TRBJ2-6, reads GAGVSQSPSNKVTEKGKDVELRCDPISGHTALYWYRQSLGQGLEFLIYFQGNSAPDKSGLPSDRFSAERTGGSVSTLTIQRTQQEDSAVYLCASSVPLKANVLTFGAGSRLTVL.

V gene TRBV5-1 combines with J gene TRBJ2-7; TRBD1 is a possible D gene (5 bases). The CDR3 spans 15 residues. Deletions cut 0 bases from V and 3 bases from J, with 13 bases between. CDR1 is SGHRS and CDR2 is YFSETQ in the germline V gene. The DNA of the CDR3 is TGCGCCAGCAGCTTGGGTACAGGATCGGTCTACGAGCAGTACTTC. Translating gives CASSLGTGSVYEQYF.

In its sample, this clone was seen a few times. This chain links TRBV5-6 with TRBJ2-7, with D uncertain. V gave up 1 base and J gave up 3 bases, with 5 bases separating them. Germline CDR1 reads SGHDT; CDR2 reads YYEEEE. This CDR3 region has 12 residues. CDR3 loop: CASSLTVYEQYF. The CDR3, as DNA: TGTGCCAGCAGCTTGACAGTCTACGAGCAGTACTTC. The whole variable domain, remainder taken from reference TRBV5-6 and TRBJ2-7, is DAGVTQSPTHLIKTRGQQVTLRCSPKSGHDTVSWYQQALGQGPQFIFQYYEEEERQRGNFPDRFSGHQFPNYSSELNVNALLLGDSALYLCASSLTVYEQYFGPGTRLTVT.

This clone came up once. The genes are TRBV2 and TRBJ2-2; weak D call: TRBD1 (5 bases). V lost 6 bases and J lost 5, with 16 bases in between. The germline V gene encodes CDR1 SNHLY and CDR2 FYNNEI. This CDR3 is 15 amino acids long. The CDR3: CASSRVGVGTGELFF. CDR3 DNA sequence: TGTGCCAGCAGCCGGGTAGGGGTCGGGACCGGGGAGCTGTTTTTT.

The chain uses TRBV18 and TRBJ2-5; D is unresolved. With 0 bases removed from V and 3 bases from J, the gap between germline ends came to 5 bases. The germline CDR1 and CDR2 sequences are KGHSH and LQKENI. This CDR3 is 13 amino acids long. The CDR3 loop reads CASSPPAEETQYF. The CDR3 DNA reads as TGTGCCAGCTCACCACCGGCCGAAGAGACCCAGTACTTC.

This clone has a handful of counts. This chain links TRBV28 with TRBJ2-1; 9 bases are shared with TRBD1. Germline CDR1 reads MDHEN; CDR2 reads SYDVKM. V shed 9 bases, J shed 9 bases, and the junction held 12 bases outside the gene matches. The CDR3 length is 14 residues. CDR3 region: CARSSRKTGGEQFF. DNA of the CDR3: TGTGCCAGAAGCAGTCGGAAGACAGGGGGTGAGCAGTTCTTC.

V gene TRBV4-1 combines with J gene TRBJ2-2; perhaps TRBD2 as D (6 bases). The CDR3 contains 18 residues. Germline CDR1 MGHRA, CDR2 YSYEKL. The ends were cut back, 0 bases at V and 4 bases at J, with 18 bases in the middle. The chain's CDR3 is CASSQDLGGARSTGELFF. CDR3 sequence (DNA): TGCGCCAGCAGCCAAGATTTAGGAGGGGCGCGTAGCACCGGGGAGCTGTTTTTT.

The V and J genes are TRBV2 and TRBJ1-1, with 7 bases that match TRBD1. Germline CDR1 SNHLY, CDR2 FYNNEI. Trimming cost V 4 bases and J 2 bases; bases outside gene matches: 10. The CDR3 totals 16 residues. The CDR3 protein is CASSAPTDRINTEAFF. CDR3 nucleotide sequence: TGTGCCAGCAGTGCACCAACGGACAGGATTAACACTGAAGCTTTCTTT.